A single T cell receptor (beta chain) is shown here with its context. Its antigen is not identified. The sample is drawn from a study of cytomegalovirus exposure and HLA in healthy donors. Findings and limits, study-wide: Reports credit the classifier with highly specific, highly sensitive diagnosis of cytomegalovirus status. The listing of 160 or so TCR beta chains classed them as cytomegalovirus-associated. An analysis was carried out at a later point. It showed that HLA-associated TCR beta chains were more clonally expanded than equally common non-associated chains. CMV serostatus stood as the only immune exposure information on hand.

Use of 60 Vbeta and 13 Jbeta primers characterized the PCR. Clones were sequenced by immunoSEQ multiplex PCR, and TCRdb holds only the in-frame ones, with some missing. The sample holds 100,000 to 150,000 clones; roughly 80% are singletons and the top ten take approximately 10%. Sequencing was performed on PBMCs. The source is a man aged 25-45 years in good health and CMV-seropositive.

For the CDR3, the DNA is TGTGCCAGCAGTGACTCAACAGGGGTATATACGCAGTATTTT. It is translated as CASSDSTGVYTQYF. The V gene is TRBV6-4, the J gene TRBJ2-3; 7 bases agree with TRBD1. Germline trimming cut 0 bases from V and 7 bases from J; bases unmatched to any gene: 4. CDR3 length: 14 amino acids. CDR1 is MRHNA and CDR2 is SNTAGT in the germline V gene.